The 20 T cell receptor beta chains listed next were all sequenced from one sample in a study of blood T cell repertoires in COVID-19. Using immunoSEQ multiplex PCR, the repertoire was profiled, and TCRdb retains in-frame clones only, with some absent. The data hold 200,000 to 250,000 clones, with roughly 90% observed a single time. The sample was PBMCs or T cells enriched from blood (not recorded which). The receptor set was obtained from a young man with acute COVID-19.

The gene calls are TRBV28 and TRBJ2-5, with 10 bases fitting TRBD2. V lost 5 bases to trimming and J lost 9 bases; unmatched junction nucleotides: 9. Germline V gene sequence: CDR1 MDHEN, CDR2 SYDVKM. CDR3 length equals 14 residues. For the CDR3, the DNA is TGTGCCAGCAGTCCGGGACTAGCGATGAAGTCCCAGTACTTC. Its protein is CASSPGLAMKSQYF. Using reference TRBV28 and TRBJ2-5 for the parts outside the CDR3, the full variable domain is DVKVTQSSRYLVKRTGEKVFLECVQDMDHENMFWYRQDPGLGLRLIYFSYDVKMKEKGDIPEGYSVSREKKERFSLILESASTNQTSMYLCASSPGLAMKSQYFGPGTRLLVL.

In regard to this clone: One junction end disagrees with the germline gene, perhaps due to a read error. The chain links TRBV7-7 to TRBJ2-7; 12 nucleotides align to TRBD2. The CDR3 has 18 residues. CDR1 SSHAT and CDR2 FNYEAQ come from the germline V gene (reference sequence). The CDR3 here is CASSPPGLAGQPIYEQYF. DNA of the CDR3: TGTGCTAGCAGCCCACCGGGACTAGCGGGCCAACCCATCTACGAGCAGTACTTC.

This chain links TRBV27 with TRBJ1-4; possibly TRBD1 for D (5 bases). There are 15 residues in the CDR3. V was shortened by 3 bases and J by 14 bases, with 22 bases between the two germline ends. Germline loops: CDR1 MNHEY, CDR2 SMNVEV (reference sequence). The CDR3 spells CASSFAPPPTVRLFF. CDR3 DNA: TGTGCCAGCAGTTTCGCCCCACCCCCGACAGTAAGGCTGTTTTTT. Using reference TRBV27 and TRBJ1-4 for the parts outside the CDR3, the full variable domain is EAQVTQNPRYLITVTGKKLTVTCSQNMNHEYMSWYRQDPGLGLRQIYYSMNVEVTDKGDVPEGYKVSRKEKRNFPLILESPSPNQTSLYFCASSFAPPPTVRLFFGSGTQLSVL.

The chain links TRBV11-2 to TRBJ2-1, with unresolved D. The CDR3 spans 14 residues. Trimming cost V 4 bases and J 2 bases, with 9 bases left between them. CDR1 and CDR2 (germline): SGHAT, FQNNGV. The DNA for the CDR3 is TGTGCCAGCAGCTCCCGCACAACCTACAATGAGCAGTTCTTC. Amino acids: CASSSRTTYNEQFF.

The gene calls are TRBV30 and TRBJ2-5, with TRBD2 as a possible D gene (6 bases). CDR1 is GTSNPN and CDR2 is SVGIG in the germline V gene (reference sequence). Trimming removed 0 bases from V and 5 bases from J, with 13 bases in between. The CDR3 is 14 amino acids. The CDR3 sequence: CAWSVTGGMETQYF. The CDR3 DNA reads as TGTGCCTGGAGTGTTACCGGGGGAATGGAGACCCAGTACTTC.

V gene TRBV10-1 combines with J gene TRBJ2-3; no definite D call. CDR1 WNHNN and CDR2 SYGVQD come from the germline V gene (reference sequence). The CDR3 has 14 residues. V was pared by 2 bases and J by 5 bases, with 11 bases between. The chain's CDR3 is CASSEGIEQDTQYF. The CDR3 DNA reads as TGCGCCAGCAGTGAGGGTATAGAGCAAGATACGCAGTATTTT.

This chain connects TRBV28 to TRBJ1-1; maybe TRBD1 (5 bases). Germline loops: CDR1 MDHEN, CDR2 SYDVKM. The CDR3 covers 12 residues. The ends were cut back, 6 bases at V and 5 bases at J, with 10 bases in the middle. The CDR3 loop is CASRPGRTEAFF. Here the CDR3 DNA reads TGTGCCAGCAGACCAGGGAGGACTGAAGCTTTCTTT.

The chain joins TRBV28 to TRBJ1-1; 7 positions match TRBD1. In germline, CDR1 is MDHEN, CDR2 SYDVKM. Losses at the gene ends were 5 bases for V and 7 bases for J; bases not matched to a gene: 13. The CDR3 is made up of 15 amino acids. The CDR3 region has the DNA TGTGCCAGCAGTCCCGGACAGGTGGGCTACGGTGAAGCTTTCTTT. Translated: CASSPGQVGYGEAFF.

The genes are TRBV6-2 or TRBV6-3 and TRBJ1-2, with D tentatively TRBD1 (5 bases). V was shortened by 4 bases and J by 3 bases, with 21 bases between the two germline ends. This CDR3 is 17 amino acids long. Germline CDR1 MNHEY, CDR2 SVGEGT. The CDR3 protein is CASSFLGSGGGDYGYTF. The CDR3 region has the DNA TGTGCCAGCAGTTTCCTCGGTAGTGGCGGGGGTGACTATGGCTACACCTTC.

The table lists this clone with a count of one. The chain uses TRBV7-9 and TRBJ1-1, with a tentative D call TRBD1 (6 bases). There are 12 residues in the CDR3. Germline V gene data show CDR1 as SEHNR and CDR2 as FQNEAQ (reference sequence). Trimming cost V 11 bases and J 0 bases, with 10 bases left between them. CDR3 protein: CARGAVNTEAFF. The CDR3, as DNA: TGTGCCCGGGGGGCCGTGAACACTGAAGCTTTCTTT.

This chain uses TRBV3-1 (or the pseudogene TRBV3-2) with TRBJ2-7; D is perhaps TRBD2 (5 bases). CDR1 is LGHDT, CDR2 YNNKEL, per germline (reference sequence). The V and J ends lost 0 bases and 2 bases respectively, with 14 bases between them. This CDR3 is built from 16 residues. CDR3 sequence reads: CASSQEGWGDPYEQYF. In nucleotides, the CDR3 is TGTGCCAGCAGCCAAGAAGGATGGGGAGATCCCTACGAGCAGTACTTC.

The chain employs TRBV4-2 and TRBJ2-3; 8 positions agree with TRBD2. Germline CDR1 and CDR2: LGHNA and YNFKEQ. J was trimmed by 5 bases and V by 5 bases; bases with no gene match: 9. The CDR3 extends over 15 amino acids. CDR3 bases: TGTGCCAGCAGCGATACCCCGCGGGAGGTAGATACGCAGTATTTT. Protein sequence: CASSDTPREVDTQYF.

The rearrangement links TRBV29-1 to TRBJ2-7; maybe TRBD1 (6 bases). The CDR3 is 13 residues long. Looked up from germline, CDR1 is SQVTM and CDR2 is ANQGSEA. V gave up 4 bases and J gave up 0 bases, with 10 bases separating them. CDR3 sequence reads: CSVGTVHSYEQYF. The CDR3 DNA sequence: TGCAGCGTTGGGACAGTGCACTCCTACGAGCAGTACTTC.

The chain links TRBV24-1 to TRBJ2-5; D is unresolved. The length of the CDR3 is 15 residues. CDR1 is KGHDR, CDR2 SFDVKD, per germline. V was pared by 3 bases and J by 5 bases, with 15 bases between. The CDR3 DNA follows: TGTGCCACCAGTGATCCGGCCAGATCGGAGGAGACCCAGTACTTC. Residues: CATSDPARSEETQYF.

The chain recombines TRBV28 with TRBJ2-5, with TRBD2 matching 8 bases. The germline V gene has CDR1 MDHEN and CDR2 SYDVKM. The CDR3 runs to 16 residues. Trimming cost V 6 bases and J 7 bases; bases outside gene matches: 16. The chain's CDR3 is CASSTMGLGIDVTQYF. The DNA for the CDR3 is TGTGCCAGCAGCACAATGGGACTAGGCATCGATGTGACCCAGTACTTC.

The chain carries TRBV30 and TRBJ2-7; no clear D gene. The CDR3 totals 12 residues. The V end was cut by 4 bases, the J end by 4 bases, with 11 bases between. Germline-derived CDR1 and CDR2 are GTSNPN and SVGIG (reference sequence). CDR3 region: CAWTASDYEQYF. The CDR3 DNA reads as TGTGCCTGGACCGCCTCAGATTACGAGCAGTACTTC.

The J gene is TRBJ1-1, the V gene TRBV19; tentatively, D is TRBD1 (5 bases). The CDR3 is 14 residues long. The V end lost 5 bases, the J end lost 1 base, and 11 bases lay between the germline ends. Germline V gene lookup returns CDR1 LNHDA and CDR2 SQIVND (reference sequence). The CDR3 is CASSRRQRNTEAFF. In nucleotides, the CDR3 is TGTGCCAGTAGTCGTAGACAGAGGAACACTGAAGCTTTCTTT.

The V gene is TRBV5-5, the J gene TRBJ1-6; D call uncertain. The V gene's germline CDR1 is SGHKS and CDR2 YYEKEE (reference sequence). Trimming pared 3 bases from V and 0 bases from J, leaving 10 bases between. The CDR3 is 16 amino acids. The CDR3 region is CASSSERSSYNSPLHF. CDR3 DNA sequence: TGTGCCAGCAGCTCAGAAAGAAGCTCCTATAATTCACCCCTCCACTTT.

This clone was picked up one time. This chain connects TRBV10-3 to TRBJ2-3; 7 positions agree with TRBD2. The germline V gene has CDR1 ENHRY and CDR2 SYGVKD. The CDR3 runs to 16 residues. The V gene end was trimmed by 8 bases and the J gene end by 0 bases; junction bases not matched to a gene: 11. The CDR3 nucleotides are TGTGCCATCGGGTTCTCAAGCGGGGAAAGCACAGATACGCAGTATTTT. Translated: CAIGFSSGESTDTQYF.

This rearrangement joins TRBV9 to TRBJ2-1; maybe TRBD2 (6 bases). The CDR3 has 14 residues. Trimming left V 6 bases short and J 10 bases short, with 20 bases between. Germline CDR1 SGDLS, CDR2 YYNGEE. The CDR3 bases are TGTGCCAGCAACGAGGGCGGGAACCTTGGGGAGCAGTTCTTC. Its protein is CASNEGGNLGEQFF.